This record concerns one T cell receptor (beta chain) sequence. Antigen specificity is unknown. These data originate in a study of T-cell memory formation after mild COVID-19. TCRdb independently ran MiXCR on the 5' RACE reads; one entry per CDR3 protein. This sample has around 250,000 distinct CDR3 sequences, with over 15% found just once. Overall study results and limits: The SARS-CoV-2 specificity of second-wave clones reaching peak at day 37 remained unverified. Memory from before infection featured some responding clones, which suggests cross-reactive memory joined.

V was clipped by 2 bases and J by 3 bases, with 10 bases between them. The CDR3 is made up of 15 amino acids. Sequenced input: PBMCs or a T cell subset sorted from them (not recorded which). This TCR was sampled from a young man who had mild COVID-19 (a few samples of this study predate the infection). Cell type and time point are not known. V and J are TRBV12-3 or TRBV12-4 and TRBJ1-4; D is unresolved. The CDR3 sequence: CASSLSTPPNEKLFF. CDR3 in DNA: TGTGCCAGCAGTTTATCGACACCCCCTAATGAAAAACTGTTTTTT.